This T cell receptor (beta chain) was recovered during a study of blood T cell repertoires in COVID-19. This CDR3 comprises 13 residues. The ends were cut back, 4 bases at V and 3 bases at J, with 9 bases in the middle. Germline V lookup: CDR1 WSHSY, CDR2 SAAADI. TCRdb's copy holds only in-frame clones and misses some; the assay was immunoSEQ multiplex PCR. The sample holds around 78,000 clones; approximately 90% are singletons and the top ten take about 30%. Sequencing was carried out using peripheral blood. The V and J genes are TRBV10-2 and TRBJ2-5, with a possible D match to TRBD1 (5 bases). This clonotype was obtained from a man aged 50 to 60 with active or convalescent COVID-19. CDR3 nucleotide sequence: TGCGCCAGCAGTGGGGGCAGGGAAGAGACCCAGTACTTC. This codes for CASSGGREETQYF.